This T cell receptor beta chain was captured in a study of beta chain features in type 1 diabetes (dated by TCRdb to 2016 to 2019). Some background on the complete study: Mean age, gender distribution, total cell number and subset yield did not differ between patients and healthy donors. A total of roughly 100 million sorted cells were examined across all samples, and a strong correlation was observed between cell number per subset and RNA yield. The study compared TCRB repertoires of sorted circulating CD4+ T cell subsets between recently diagnosed type 1 diabetes patients and matched healthy donors. Regulatory and stem cell-like memory subsets were obtained from only 8 patients and about 8 healthy donors, while naive and central memory subsets were obtained from all 30 or so donors.

General findings and caveats noted by the study authors: Because cDNA was sequenced instead of genomic DNA, highly expressing activated cells could be over-represented, though the groups showed no difference in activation or CD3 levels. Naive, central memory and regulatory TCRB repertoires appeared more similar among patients than among healthy donors. Fewer insertions and more nucleotide deletions at VDJ recombination sites were observed in patients with type 1 diabetes, implying thymic rearrangement abnormalities. In all four CD4+ subsets, TCRB CDR3 length was moderately but significantly shorter in type 1 diabetes patients. Shorter templates might be favored by PCR, yet because patient and control samples were amplified and corrected together, any such skew would affect both groups equally. HLA sub-analyses involved small numbers of individuals, so any influence of HLA type on TCRB rearrangement remained unresolved.

The entire amount of isolated RNA was reverse transcribed using the High Capacity cDNA Reverse Transcription Kit, so the sequenced TCRB transcripts were expressed ones. Naive, central memory and regulatory T cell samples underwent deep immunoSEQ sequencing, averaging about 3.57 million total reads per sample. Sorted cells were lysed in RLT buffer, and RNA was extracted using DNase-treated RNeasy Micro or Mini kits according to cell number. Each cell subset was processed on its own to prevent cross-contamination, while patient and healthy donor samples were processed together. TCRB sequences were amplified from cDNA with the immunoSEQ multiplex PCR, producing 87-bp fragments spanning the CDR3 region. Sequencing of the amplicons was performed on the Illumina HiSeq platform. In the paper's pipeline: PCR bias was computationally corrected using synthetic template baselines, reads within Hamming distance 2 were collapsed, and singletons that could not be merged were discarded. Reads were aligned against IMGT so that V, D and J genes, CDR3 length and insertions or deletions at six rearrangement sites could be assigned. Within each subset, clonotype counts were normalized to the number of sorted cells before true diversity and Gini coefficients were calculated with the tcR R package. Repertoire sharing was quantified using the overlap coefficient calculated on TCRB nucleotide sequences. As a proxy for the pre-selection repertoire, out-of-frame TCRB sequences from naive cells were analyzed. Imported from immuneACCESS, the table was reduced by TCRdb to in-frame sequences with V and J called. These copies leave out some clones; in studies compared against another copy, an unresolved V gene accounts for under half, and the cause of the remainder is not known. The V and J calls and the clone size are those of that table, but D and trimming were determined from the DNA. The sample table shows under 800,000 clones, and around a sixth are seen once. The ten largest clones capture approximately 0.093% of the sample.

This clone was seen a few times. Its target antigen remains unknown. Per-base qualities were not stored, and no clone one base away is much larger. V drops 2 bases and J drops 7 bases, leaving 12 bases in between. The CDR3 runs 15 amino acids, cysteine and phenylalanine included. Only the CDR3 part of the read is kept: 45 bases, read in frame from the first base. The germline V gene provides CDR1 MDHEN and CDR2 SYDVKM. Each donor gave one peripheral blood draw, roughly 110 mL on average, collected into heparinised tubes. A BD FACSAria II and a panel including CD45RO, CCR7, CD25, CD127, CD95 and CD27 were used to sort naive, central memory, regulatory and stem cell-like memory CD4+ T cells. All sorted populations exceeded 98% purity. PBMCs were isolated right away by Lymphoprep density gradient centrifugation and were stained directly, without culture. So that batch effects would be minimized, each experiment stained and sorted samples in pairs, pairing one healthy donor with one patient.

The sequencing sample was made of naive CD4+ T cells from blood. Taken with the paper, the label for cell subset or site translates to: true naive CD4+ T cells. This clonotype originated in a man younger than 35 in good health. The rearrangement joined TRBV28 to TRBJ1-6; there is no confident call for the D gene. DNA sequence: TGTGCCAGCAGTTTAGGCAGACTGTCGAATTCACCCCTCCACTTT. Translated, it gives CASSLGRLSNSPLHF.